A selection of T cell receptor beta chains follows, all from one sample in a study of shared clonotypes between healthy human individuals. Repertoires were generated with immunoSEQ multiplex PCR, while TCRdb's copy carries only in-frame clones and drops some. The table has a few million clones, around 94% seen once. The sample taken for sequencing was naive CD4+ T cells sorted from blood. The receptors shown here come from a man between 18 and 29 years old in good health. Both conserved end residues are part of each CDR3. D genes are given only for firm matches. Size values are once, few and many counts, or a class for expanded clones, and some rows have none.

v_call	j_call	clone_size	d_call	cdr3_aa	cdr3_nt
TRBV7-2	TRBJ2-1	.	.	CASSLGRDNEQFF	TGTGCCAGCAGCTTAGGGCGGGACAATGAGCAGTTCTTC
TRBV7-3	TRBJ2-7	.	.	CASSLMGGQNYEQYF	TGTGCCAGCAGCTTAATGGGCGGGCAGAACTACGAGCAGTACTTC
TRBV27	TRBJ1-1	.	.	CASRSAGYTEAFF	TGTGCCAGCAGGTCGGCGGGTTACACTGAAGCTTTCTTT
TRBV25-1	TRBJ1-2	.	.	CASSEPQGSGYTF	TGTGCCAGCAGTGAACCTCAGGGAAGCGGCTACACCTTC
TRBV19	TRBJ1-5	few	.	CASSTSTNSNQPQHF	TGTGCCAGTAGCACCTCTACGAATAGCAATCAGCCCCAGCATTTT
TRBV4-1	TRBJ2-1	.	.	CASSQGRTSGWSNEQFF	TGCGCCAGCAGCCAAGGGAGGACAAGCGGGTGGTCCAATGAGCAGTTCTTC
TRBV7-2	TRBJ2-7	.	TRBD2	CASSLAGVAGDWRSSYEQYF	TGTGCCAGCAGCTTAGCGGGGGTAGCGGGGGATTGGAGGAGCTCCTACGAGCAGTACTTC
TRBV21-1	TRBJ1-2	.	.	CASSRWTGRFGGYTF	TGTGCCAGCAGCAGATGGACAGGGAGGTTCGGGGGCTACACCTTC
TRBV29-1	TRBJ1-4	.	.	CSVARQGGNEKLFF	TGCAGCGTCGCCCGGCAGGGTGGTAATGAAAAACTGTTTTTT
TRBV30	TRBJ1-4	.	.	CAWKSGANEKLFF	TGTGCCTGGAAATCAGGGGCTAATGAAAAACTGTTTTTT
TRBV7-6	TRBJ2-2	.	.	CASSLRGTGELFF	TGTGCCAGCAGCTTAAGAGGGACCGGGGAGCTGTTTTTT
TRBV5-1	TRBJ2-1	.	.	CASSLSGQAGDTFF	TGCGCCAGCAGCTTGTCCGGACAGGCGGGGGATACGTTCTTC
TRBV2	TRBJ1-1	.	.	CASTLQVNTEAFF	TGTGCCAGCACCTTACAGGTTAACACTGAAGCTTTCTTT
TRBV7-9	TRBJ2-7	.	.	CASSLMDLSEQYF	TGTGCCAGCAGCTTAATGGATTTGTCCGAGCAGTACTTC